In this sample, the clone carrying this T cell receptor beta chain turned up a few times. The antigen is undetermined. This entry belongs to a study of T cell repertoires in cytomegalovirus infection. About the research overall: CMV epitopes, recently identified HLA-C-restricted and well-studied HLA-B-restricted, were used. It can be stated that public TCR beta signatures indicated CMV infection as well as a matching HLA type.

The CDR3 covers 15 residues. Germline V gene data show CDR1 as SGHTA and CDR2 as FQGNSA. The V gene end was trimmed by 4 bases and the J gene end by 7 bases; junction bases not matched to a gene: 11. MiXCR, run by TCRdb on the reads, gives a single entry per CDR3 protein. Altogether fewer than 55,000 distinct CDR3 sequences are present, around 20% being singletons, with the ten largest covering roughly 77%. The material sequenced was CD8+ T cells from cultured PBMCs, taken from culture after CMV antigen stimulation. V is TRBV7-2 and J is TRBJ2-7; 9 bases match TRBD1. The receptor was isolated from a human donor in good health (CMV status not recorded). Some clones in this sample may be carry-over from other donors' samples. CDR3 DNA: TGTGCCAGCAGCTCGGACAGGGGCTCCGGATGGGAGCAGTACTTC. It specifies CASSSDRGSGWEQYF.